These T cell receptor beta chains were read from a single sample in a study of shared clonotypes between healthy human individuals. The assay was immunoSEQ multiplex PCR, and TCRdb's table has in-frame clones only and misses some. Of about 1 million clones in the sample, around 74% were seen once. Sequenced material: memory CD4+ T cells sorted from blood. These receptors all stem from a man between 18 and 35 years old in good health. CDR3s include the opening cysteine and the closing phenylalanine or tryptophan. The D gene is left open where the match is weak. Expanded clones get a size class; other rows say once, few or many, or leave the size out.

D | J | V | size | DNA | CDR3
- | TRBJ1-2 | TRBV27 | few | TGTGCCAGCAGTCCGGGAAACTATGGCTACACCTTC | CASSPGNYGYTF
- | TRBJ1-1 | TRBV19 | - | TGTGCCAGTATCATGGGGGGGGAGAACACTGAAGCTTTCTTT | CASIMGGENTEAFF
TRBD2 | TRBJ2-7 | TRBV7-2 | - | TGTGCCAGCAGCTTGGAGGCGGGAGGGCCTTACGAGCAGTACTTC | CASSLEAGGPYEQYF
TRBD2 | TRBJ2-5 | TRBV28 | - | TGTGCCAGCAGTCGGAGCGGGGGGCAAGAGACCCAGTACTTC | CASSRSGGQETQYF
- | TRBJ2-2 | TRBV7-2 | - | TGTGCCAGCAGCTTAGTGTCTTCCCGGGTCACCGGGGAGCTGTTTTTT | CASSLVSSRVTGELFF
- | TRBJ1-5 | TRBV30 | - | TGTGCCTGGAGAGCCACGGGGGCGAATCAGCCCCAGCATTTT | CAWRATGANQPQHF
- | TRBJ1-2 | TRBV6-1 | - | TGTGCCAGCACCCGCGAGGGAGGCTATGGCTACACCTTC | CASTREGGYGYTF
TRBD1 | TRBJ1-4 | TRBV29-1 | - | TGCAGCGCCAGGACAGGAAACAATGAAAAACTGTTTTTT | CSARTGNNEKLFF
- | TRBJ2-7 | TRBV10-2 | - | TGCGCCAGCAGCCTTACTAGCAGCTCCTACGAGCAGTACTTC | CASSLTSSSYEQYF
- | TRBJ1-3 | TRBV6-5 | - | TGTGCCAGCAGTTACTCCACAGGGACCTCTGGAAACACCATATATTTT | CASSYSTGTSGNTIYF
- | TRBJ1-6 | TRBV5-4 | - | TGTGCCAGCAGATCAGACAGGCACGCTAATTCACCCCTCCACTTT | CASRSDRHANSPLHF
TRBD1 | TRBJ2-7 | TRBV18 | - | TGTGCCAGCTCCCCCCGGGACAGGGGGCGGGAGCAGTACTTC | CASSPRDRGREQYF
- | TRBJ2-7 | TRBV6-6 | once | TGTGCCAGCACCGGGGCAGCTACCTACGAGCAGTACTTC | CASTGAATYEQYF
- | TRBJ2-1 | TRBV7-7 | - | TGTGCTAGCAGCTCCGGGGGAGGAAATGAGCAGTTCTTC | CASSSGGGNEQFF
- | TRBJ2-3 | TRBV5-6 | - | TGTGCCAGCAGCTTTTTCCCAGATACGCAGTATTTT | CASSFFPDTQYF
- | TRBJ2-5 | TRBV30 | few | TGTGCCTGGAGTGTACGAATTCAAGAGACCCAGTACTTC | CAWSVRIQETQYF
- | TRBJ2-7 | TRBV28 | - | TGTGCCAGCAGCCTTCAATACTACGAGCAGTACTTC | CASSLQYYEQYF
- | TRBJ2-3 | TRBV5-4 | - | TGTGCCAGCAGCTTGGACCCAGGGGTTTCAGATACGCAGTATTTT | CASSLDPGVSDTQYF
TRBD1 | TRBJ1-1 | TRBV10-3 | - | TGTGCCATCAGCCGGACAGGGGGTGGAACTGAAGCTTTCTTT | CAISRTGGGTEAFF
- | TRBJ2-5 | TRBV27 | - | TGTGCCAGCACCTTAAGGAGGGGTTCTGAGACCCAGTACTTC | CASTLRRGSETQYF
TRBD1 | TRBJ2-1 | TRBV2 | - | TGTGCCAGCCTTCAGGGGGCTCAGTACAATGAGCAGTTCTTC | CASLQGAQYNEQFF
- | TRBJ2-6 | TRBV7-3 | - | TGTGCCAGCAGCTTAACGGGCGTGGACTCTGGGGCCAACGTCCTGACTTTC | CASSLTGVDSGANVLTF
TRBD1 | TRBJ1-2 | TRBV19 | - | TGTGCCAGTAGTGGACAGGGCGCCTCTAACTATGGCTACACCTTC | CASSGQGASNYGYTF
TRBD1 | TRBJ1-1 | TRBV5-1 | few | TGCGCCAGCAGCCCCCTCGACAGGGTGAACACTGAAGCTTTCTTT | CASSPLDRVNTEAFF
- | TRBJ1-2 | TRBV6-5 | - | TGTGCCAGCAGTTCTTGGGACGGATACTATGGCTACACCTTC | CASSSWDGYYGYTF
- | TRBJ1-6 | TRBV2 | once | TGTGCCAGCACCGCGGGCATTGGATCACCCCTCCACTTT | CASTAGIGSPLHF
TRBD2 | TRBJ2-7 | TRBV19 | once | TGTGCCAGTAGAGCACTAGCGGGAGATGGCGAGCAGTACTTC | CASRALAGDGEQYF
TRBD1 | TRBJ1-2 | TRBV5-1 | once | TGCGCCAGCAGACCGACAGGGGCTGGGGGCTACACCTTC | CASRPTGAGGYTF
TRBD1 | TRBJ2-7 | TRBV5-4 | - | TGTGCCAGCAGCTGGGGGACAGGGGAGGAGTACGAGCAGTACTTC | CASSWGTGEEYEQYF
TRBD2 | TRBJ2-4 | TRBV5-1 | - | TGCGCCAGCAGCTCCTCGCCAGCGGGGGGCCCGAAAGAAAACATTCAGTACTTC | CASSSSPAGGPKENIQYF
TRBD1 | TRBJ1-5 | TRBV19 | - | TGTGCCAGTAGTCCTTCAAGGGGGCTCGCTTATAGCAATCAGCCCCAGCATTTT | CASSPSRGLAYSNQPQHF
TRBD1 | TRBJ2-7 | TRBV5-1 | - | TGCGCCAGCAGCCCCCGACAGGGTTACGAGCAGTACTTC | CASSPRQGYEQYF
- | TRBJ1-5 | TRBV19 | - | TGTGCCAGTACCCTCTGGGGTCGGGGGGATCAGCCCCAGCATTTT | CASTLWGRGDQPQHF
- | TRBJ1-3 | TRBV5-1 | - | TGCGCCAGCAGCTTAGGGGGACAATATCGAAACACCATATATTTT | CASSLGGQYRNTIYF
TRBD1 | TRBJ2-5 | TRBV18 | - | TGTGCCAGCTCACGGAATCTAGGACAGGGTGTCGAGACCCAGTACTTC | CASSRNLGQGVETQYF
- | TRBJ1-2 | TRBV15 | many | TGTGCCACCAGCAGAGATACACAGGGCAGCTATGGCTACACCTTC | CATSRDTQGSYGYTF
- | TRBJ1-4 | TRBV10-1 | - | TGCGCCAGCACGACAGGCCCTAATGAAAAACTGTTTTTT | CASTTGPNEKLFF
- | TRBJ1-4 | TRBV12-5 | - | TGTGCTAGTGGGGGGCTGGGAGGCTCTAATGAAAAACTGTTTTTT | CASGGLGGSNEKLFF
- | TRBJ1-5 | TRBV21-1 | - | TGTGCCAGCGGGACAGGGGGCAGCAGCAATCAGCCCCAGCATTTT | CASGTGGSSNQPQHF
TRBD1 | TRBJ2-5 | TRBV7-9 | - | TGTGCCGGTGGGGACAGAGAGCAAGAGACCCAGTACTTC | CAGGDREQETQYF
- | TRBJ2-3 | TRBV4-3 | - | TGCGCCAGCAGCCAACAGGGGGGGCAGGGTGGCCTTATCTTTAGCACAGATACGCAGTATTTT | CASSQQGGQGGLIFSTDTQYF
- | TRBJ2-2 | TRBV6-4 | - | TGTGCCAGCAGTGACCGGCCGGGGAACACCGGGGAGCTGTTTTTT | CASSDRPGNTGELFF
- | TRBJ2-2 | TRBV11-2 | few | TGTGCCAGCAGCTTAGGTCTCTTGACCGGGGAGCTGTTTTTT | CASSLGLLTGELFF
TRBD2 | TRBJ2-3 | TRBV18 | - | TGTGCCAGCTCACCTAGGACTAGCGGGAGTAACACAGATACGCAGTATTTT | CASSPRTSGSNTDTQYF
- | TRBJ2-5 | TRBV4-2 | - | TGTGCCAGCAGCTCCTCCCGGGCGTACAAAGAGACCCAGTACTTC | CASSSSRAYKETQYF